This TCR beta chain is drawn from a study of blood T cell repertoires in COVID-19. Study information: From the United States, Italy and Spain came samples of acute and convalescent COVID-19. In each case, the material was cDNA or gDNA derived from T cells, B-cell-depleted T cells, or PBMCs.

In the source study's methods: Scientists estimated how many nucleated cells there were by amplifying reference gene primers. The table came from immunoSEQ multiplex PCR; TCRdb's copy has only in-frame clones and leaves some out. V, J and clone size are those of that table, while D and trimming were read from the DNA. The data contain 110,000 to 150,000 clones, over 65% of them seen just once; the ten biggest clones take up approximately 6%. V lost 0 bases and J lost 2, with 11 bases in between. The CDR3 has 16 amino acids. From germline, CDR1 is LGHNA and CDR2 YNFKEQ. Donors were grouped by their self-reported clinical history.

The chain uses TRBV4-2 and TRBJ2-1; D gene ambiguous. This clonotype was sampled from a woman aged 45-65 years who had recovered from COVID-19. Sequenced material: PBMCs or T cells enriched from blood (not recorded which). Here the CDR3 DNA reads TGTGCCAGCAGCCAAGAGTGGCCTGATACCTACAATGAGCAGTTCTTC. Protein sequence: CASSQEWPDTYNEQFF.